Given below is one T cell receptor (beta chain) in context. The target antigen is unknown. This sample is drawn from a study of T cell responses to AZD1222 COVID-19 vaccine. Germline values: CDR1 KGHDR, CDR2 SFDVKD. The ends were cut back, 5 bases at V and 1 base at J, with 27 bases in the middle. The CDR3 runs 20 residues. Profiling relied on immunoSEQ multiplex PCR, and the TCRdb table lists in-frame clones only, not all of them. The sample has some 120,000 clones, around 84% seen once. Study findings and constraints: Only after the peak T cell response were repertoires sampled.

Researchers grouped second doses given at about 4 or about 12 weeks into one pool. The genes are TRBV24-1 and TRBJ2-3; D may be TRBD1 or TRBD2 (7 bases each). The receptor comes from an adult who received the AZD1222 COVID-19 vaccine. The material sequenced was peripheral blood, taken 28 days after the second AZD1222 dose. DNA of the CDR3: TGTGCCACCAGTGCCCTTCGGGGCAGGACTTCAGGGGGGGGCACAGATACGCAGTATTTT. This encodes CATSALRGRTSGGGTDTQYF.